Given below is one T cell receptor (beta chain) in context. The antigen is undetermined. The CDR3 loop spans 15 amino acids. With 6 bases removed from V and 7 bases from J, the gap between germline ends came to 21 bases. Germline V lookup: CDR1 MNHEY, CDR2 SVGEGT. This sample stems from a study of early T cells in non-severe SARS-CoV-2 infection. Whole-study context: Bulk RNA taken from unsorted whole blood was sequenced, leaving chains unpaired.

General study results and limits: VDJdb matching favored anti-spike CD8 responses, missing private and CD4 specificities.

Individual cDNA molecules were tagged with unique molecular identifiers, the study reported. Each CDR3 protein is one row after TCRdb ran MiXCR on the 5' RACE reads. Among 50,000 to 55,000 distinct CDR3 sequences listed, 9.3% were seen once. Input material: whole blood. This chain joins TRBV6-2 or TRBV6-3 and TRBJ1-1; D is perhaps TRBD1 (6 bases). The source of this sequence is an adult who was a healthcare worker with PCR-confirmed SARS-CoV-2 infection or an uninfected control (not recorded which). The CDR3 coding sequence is TGTGCCAGCAGCATTCAGGGGCGCGCGGGCGTTGAAGCTTTCTTT. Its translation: CASSIQGRAGVEAFF.